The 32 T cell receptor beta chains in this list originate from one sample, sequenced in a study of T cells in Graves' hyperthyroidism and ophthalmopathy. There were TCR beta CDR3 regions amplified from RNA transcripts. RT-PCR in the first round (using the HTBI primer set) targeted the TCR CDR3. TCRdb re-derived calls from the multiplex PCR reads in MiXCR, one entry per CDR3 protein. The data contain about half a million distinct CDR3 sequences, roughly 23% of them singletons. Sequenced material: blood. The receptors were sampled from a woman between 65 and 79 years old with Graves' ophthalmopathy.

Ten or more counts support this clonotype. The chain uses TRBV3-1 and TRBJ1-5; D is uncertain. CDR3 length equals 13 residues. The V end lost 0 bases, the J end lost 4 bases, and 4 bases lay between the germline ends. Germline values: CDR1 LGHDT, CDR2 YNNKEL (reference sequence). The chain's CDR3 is CASSQDLNQPQHF. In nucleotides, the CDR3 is TGTGCCAGCAGCCAAGATTTAAATCAGCCCCAGCATTTT.

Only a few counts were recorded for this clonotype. The CDR3 is CASSPSAAGGYNEQFF. In DNA, the CDR3 is TGTGCCAGCAGCCCGTCAGCGGCGGGAGGATACAATGAGCAGTTCTTC. The chain is built from TRBV11-3 and TRBJ2-1; 8 bases agree with TRBD2. This CDR3 has 16 amino acids. The germline gives CDR1 SGHNT, CDR2 YENEEA. Trimming cost V 5 bases and J 4 bases; bases outside gene matches: 10.

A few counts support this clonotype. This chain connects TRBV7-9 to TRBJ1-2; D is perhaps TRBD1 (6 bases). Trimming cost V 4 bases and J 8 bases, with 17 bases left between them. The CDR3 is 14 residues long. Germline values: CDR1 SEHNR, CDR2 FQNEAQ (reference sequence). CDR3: CASSSQLQGQGYTF. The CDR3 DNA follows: TGTGCCAGCAGCTCACAGTTACAGGGCCAGGGCTACACCTTC.

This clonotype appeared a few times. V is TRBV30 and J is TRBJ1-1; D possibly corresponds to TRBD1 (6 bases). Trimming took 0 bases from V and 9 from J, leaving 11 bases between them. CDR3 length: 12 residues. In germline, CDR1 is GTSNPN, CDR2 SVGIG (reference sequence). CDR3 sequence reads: CAWSVPGAKAFF. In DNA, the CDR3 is TGTGCCTGGAGTGTACCAGGGGCGAAAGCTTTCTTT.

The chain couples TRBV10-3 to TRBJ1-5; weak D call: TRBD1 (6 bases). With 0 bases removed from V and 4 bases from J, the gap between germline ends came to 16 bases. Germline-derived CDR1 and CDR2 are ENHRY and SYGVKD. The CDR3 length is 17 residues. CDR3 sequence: CAISESGGHRANQPQHF. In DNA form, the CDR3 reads TGTGCCATCAGTGAGTCGGGAGGACACAGGGCGAATCAGCCCCAGCATTTT.

CDR3 DNA: TGTGCCAGCTCAGGTCGAGGACGGGGGAACACTGAAGCTTTCTTT. As protein: CASSGRGRGNTEAFF. The rearrangement uses TRBV18 and TRBJ1-1; D uncertain. Trimming took 5 bases from V and 1 from J, leaving 14 bases between them. The CDR3 runs to 15 residues. Germline CDR1 and CDR2: KGHSH and LQKENI.

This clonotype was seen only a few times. CDR3 in DNA: TGTGCCACCAGGGACTTCGTAGAGACCCAGTACTTC. It specifies CATRDFVETQYF. The gene calls are TRBV19 and TRBJ2-5; D perhaps matches TRBD2 (6 bases). The CDR3 contains 12 residues. CDR1 LNHDA and CDR2 SQIVND come from the germline V gene (reference sequence). Between the trimmed V and J ends, which lost 10 bases and 4 bases, there was a span of 13 bases.

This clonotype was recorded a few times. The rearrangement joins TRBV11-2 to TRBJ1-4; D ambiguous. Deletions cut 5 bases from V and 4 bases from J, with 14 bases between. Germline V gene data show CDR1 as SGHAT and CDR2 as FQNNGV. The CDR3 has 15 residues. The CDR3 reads CASSIRPANNEKLFF. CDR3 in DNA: TGTGCCAGCAGCATTCGCCCCGCTAATAATGAAAAACTGTTTTTT.

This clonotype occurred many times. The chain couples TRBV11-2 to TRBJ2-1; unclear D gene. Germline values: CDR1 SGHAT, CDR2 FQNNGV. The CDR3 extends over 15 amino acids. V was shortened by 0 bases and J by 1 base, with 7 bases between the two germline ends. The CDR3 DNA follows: TGTGCCAGCAGCTTAGACCGAATTTCCTACAATGAGCAGTTCTTC. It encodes CASSLDRISYNEQFF. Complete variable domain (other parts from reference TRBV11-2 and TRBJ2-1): EAGVAQSPRYKIIEKRQSVAFWCNPISGHATLYWYQQILGQGPKLLIQFQNNGVVDDSQLPKDRFSAERLKGVDSTLKIQPAKLEDSAVYLCASSLDRISYNEQFFGPGTRLTVL.

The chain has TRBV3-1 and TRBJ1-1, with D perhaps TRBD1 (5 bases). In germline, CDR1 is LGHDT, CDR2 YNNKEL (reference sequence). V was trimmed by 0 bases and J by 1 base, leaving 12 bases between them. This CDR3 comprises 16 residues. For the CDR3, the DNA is TGTGCCAGCAGCCAAGACGGAGTGGGGCGGAACACTGAAGCTTTCTTT. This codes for CASSQDGVGRNTEAFF.

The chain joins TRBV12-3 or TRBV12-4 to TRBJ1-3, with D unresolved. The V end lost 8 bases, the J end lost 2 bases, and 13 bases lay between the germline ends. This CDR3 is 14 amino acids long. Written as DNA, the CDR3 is TGTGCCAGCCACCCGTGGCAGACTGGAAACACCATATATTTT. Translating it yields CASHPWQTGNTIYF.

The CDR3 loop is CASSPLAGGQGNEQFF. The CDR3 DNA reads as TGTGCCAGCAGTCCCCTGGCGGGAGGGCAGGGGAATGAGCAGTTCTTC. The V gene is TRBV6-1, the J gene TRBJ2-1, with 9 bases matching TRBD2. The junction had 12 bases not matched to a gene; V was cut back by 5 bases and J by 7 bases. The CDR3 extends over 16 amino acids. Germline V lookup: CDR1 MNHNS, CDR2 SASEGT.

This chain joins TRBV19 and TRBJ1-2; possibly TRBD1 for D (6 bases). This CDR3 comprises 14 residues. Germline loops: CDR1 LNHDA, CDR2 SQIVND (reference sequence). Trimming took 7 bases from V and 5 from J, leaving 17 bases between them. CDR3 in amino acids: CASTFFGGEYGYTF. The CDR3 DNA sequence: TGTGCCAGTACGTTCTTCGGGGGCGAGTATGGCTACACCTTC.

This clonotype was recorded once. The chain's CDR3 is CASSLDGPETQYF. The CDR3 nucleotides are TGTGCCAGCAGCTTAGATGGGCCAGAGACCCAGTACTTC. V usage is TRBV7-9 and J usage is TRBJ2-5, with D uncertain. Germline V gene lookup returns CDR1 SEHNR and CDR2 FQNEAQ (reference sequence). Between the trimmed V and J ends, which lost 1 base and 4 bases, there was a span of 7 bases. The length of the CDR3 is 13 residues.

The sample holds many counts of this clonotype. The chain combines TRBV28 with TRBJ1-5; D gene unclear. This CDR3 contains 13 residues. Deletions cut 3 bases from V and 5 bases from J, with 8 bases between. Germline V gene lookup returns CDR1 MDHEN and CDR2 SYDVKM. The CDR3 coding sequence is TGTGCCAGCAGTTTTCCGATCGATCAGCCCCAGCATTTT. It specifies CASSFPIDQPQHF.

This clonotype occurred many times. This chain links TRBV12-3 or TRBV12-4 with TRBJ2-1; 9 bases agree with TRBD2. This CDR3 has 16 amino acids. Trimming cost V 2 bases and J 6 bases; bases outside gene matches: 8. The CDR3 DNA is TGTGCCAGCAGTTTATCGGGCGGGAGGGCCATCAATGAGCAGTTCTTC. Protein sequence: CASSLSGGRAINEQFF.

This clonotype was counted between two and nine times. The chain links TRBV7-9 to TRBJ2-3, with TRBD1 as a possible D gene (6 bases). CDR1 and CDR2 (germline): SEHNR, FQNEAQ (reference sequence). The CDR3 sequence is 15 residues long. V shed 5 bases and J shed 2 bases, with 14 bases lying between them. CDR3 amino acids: CASSRQTGPTDTQYF. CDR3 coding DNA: TGTGCCAGCAGCCGCCAGACAGGACCCACAGATACGCAGTATTTT.

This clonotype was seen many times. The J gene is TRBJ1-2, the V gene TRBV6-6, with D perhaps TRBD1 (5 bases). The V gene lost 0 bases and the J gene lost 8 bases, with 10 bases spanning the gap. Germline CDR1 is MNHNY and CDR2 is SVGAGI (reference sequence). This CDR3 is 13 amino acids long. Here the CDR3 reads CASSYSSEGGYTF. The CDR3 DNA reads TGTGCCAGCAGTTACTCCTCTGAGGGGGGCTACACCTTC.

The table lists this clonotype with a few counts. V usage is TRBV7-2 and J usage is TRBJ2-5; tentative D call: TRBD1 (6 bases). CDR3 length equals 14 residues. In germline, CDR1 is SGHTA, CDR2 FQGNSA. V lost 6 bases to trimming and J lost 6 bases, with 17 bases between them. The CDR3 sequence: CASSRLRGAQTQYF. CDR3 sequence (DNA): TGTGCCAGCAGTCGACTCAGGGGCGCCCAGACCCAGTACTTC.

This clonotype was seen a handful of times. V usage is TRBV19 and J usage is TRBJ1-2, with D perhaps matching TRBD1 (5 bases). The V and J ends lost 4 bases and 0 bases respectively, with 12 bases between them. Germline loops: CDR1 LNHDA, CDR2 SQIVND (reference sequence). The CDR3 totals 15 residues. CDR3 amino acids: CASSTLGQSNYGYTF. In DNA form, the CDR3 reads TGTGCCAGTAGTACCTTAGGACAATCTAACTATGGCTACACCTTC.

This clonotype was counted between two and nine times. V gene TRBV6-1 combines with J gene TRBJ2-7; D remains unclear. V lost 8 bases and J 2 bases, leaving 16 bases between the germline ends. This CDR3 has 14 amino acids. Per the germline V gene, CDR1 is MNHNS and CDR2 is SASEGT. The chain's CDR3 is CASHLLALPYEQYF. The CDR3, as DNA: TGTGCCAGCCACCTTTTGGCATTACCCTACGAGCAGTACTTC.

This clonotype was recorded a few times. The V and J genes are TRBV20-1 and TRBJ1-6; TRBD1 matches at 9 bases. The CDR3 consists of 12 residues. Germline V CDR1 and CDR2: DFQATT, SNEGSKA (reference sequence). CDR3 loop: CSSGQGNSPLHF. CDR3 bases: TGCAGCTCGGGACAGGGTAATTCACCCCTCCACTTT.

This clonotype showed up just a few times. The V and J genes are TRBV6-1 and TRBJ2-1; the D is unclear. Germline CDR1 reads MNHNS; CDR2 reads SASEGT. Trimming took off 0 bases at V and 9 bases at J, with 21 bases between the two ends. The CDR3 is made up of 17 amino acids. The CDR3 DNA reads TGTGCCAGCAGTGAAGCGCTTAAGGCTGTGAGGCCCCTTGAGCAGTTCTTC. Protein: CASSEALKAVRPLEQFF.

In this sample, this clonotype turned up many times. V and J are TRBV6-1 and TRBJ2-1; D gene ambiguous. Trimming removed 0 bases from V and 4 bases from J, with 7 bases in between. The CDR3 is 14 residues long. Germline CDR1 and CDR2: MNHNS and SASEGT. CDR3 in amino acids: CASSEASIYNEQFF. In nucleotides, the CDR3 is TGTGCCAGCAGTGAAGCGTCTATTTACAATGAGCAGTTCTTC.

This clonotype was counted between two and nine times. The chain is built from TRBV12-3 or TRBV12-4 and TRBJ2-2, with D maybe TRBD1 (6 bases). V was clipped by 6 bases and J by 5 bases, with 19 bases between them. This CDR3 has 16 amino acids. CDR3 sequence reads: CASRYSGALRTGELFF. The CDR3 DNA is TGTGCCAGCAGGTACTCAGGGGCCCTACGGACCGGGGAGCTGTTTTTT.

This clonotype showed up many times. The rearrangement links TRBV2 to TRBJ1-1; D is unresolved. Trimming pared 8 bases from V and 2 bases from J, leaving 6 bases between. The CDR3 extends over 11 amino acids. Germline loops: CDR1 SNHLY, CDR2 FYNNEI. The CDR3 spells CASRGNTEAFF. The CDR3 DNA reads TGTGCCAGCCGGGGAAACACTGAAGCTTTCTTT. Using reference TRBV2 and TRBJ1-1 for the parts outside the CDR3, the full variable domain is EPEVTQTPSHQVTQMGQEVILRCVPISNHLYFYWYRQILGQKVEFLVSFYNNEISEKSEIFDDQFSVERPDGSNFTLKIRSTKLEDSAMYFCASRGNTEAFFGQGTRLTVV.

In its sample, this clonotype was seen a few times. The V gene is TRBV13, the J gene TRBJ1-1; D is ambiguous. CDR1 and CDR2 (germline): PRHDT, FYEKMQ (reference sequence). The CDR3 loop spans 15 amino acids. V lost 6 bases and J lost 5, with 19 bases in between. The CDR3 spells CASRLTVPIKTEAFF. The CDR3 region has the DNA TGTGCCAGCAGGCTAACGGTCCCTATAAAAACTGAAGCTTTCTTT.

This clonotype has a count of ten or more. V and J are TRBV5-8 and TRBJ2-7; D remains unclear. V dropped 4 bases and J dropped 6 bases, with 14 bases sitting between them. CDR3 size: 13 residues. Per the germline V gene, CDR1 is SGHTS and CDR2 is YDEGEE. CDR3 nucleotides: TGTGCCAGCAGCGAAGGAACATGGGGCGAGCAGTACTTC. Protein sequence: CASSEGTWGEQYF. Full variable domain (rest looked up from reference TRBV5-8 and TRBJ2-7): EAGVTQSPTHLIKTRGQQATLRCSPISGHTSVYWYQQALGLGLQFLLWYDEGEERNRGNFPPRFSGRQFPNYSSELNVNALELEDSALYLCASSEGTWGEQYFGPGTRLTVT.

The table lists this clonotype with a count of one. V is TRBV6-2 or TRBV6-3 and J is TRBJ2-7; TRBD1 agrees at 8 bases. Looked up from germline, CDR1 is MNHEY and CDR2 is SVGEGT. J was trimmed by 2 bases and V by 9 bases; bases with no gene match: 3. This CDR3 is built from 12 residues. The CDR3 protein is CASWTGTYEQYF. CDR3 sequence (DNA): TGTGCCAGTTGGACAGGGACCTACGAGCAGTACTTC.

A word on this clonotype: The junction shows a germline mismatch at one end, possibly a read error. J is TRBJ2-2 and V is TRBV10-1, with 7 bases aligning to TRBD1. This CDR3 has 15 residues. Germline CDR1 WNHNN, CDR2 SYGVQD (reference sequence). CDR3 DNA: TGCGCCAACAGTGATAACAGGGGTTACACCGGGGAGCTGTTTTTT. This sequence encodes CANSDNRGYTGELFF.

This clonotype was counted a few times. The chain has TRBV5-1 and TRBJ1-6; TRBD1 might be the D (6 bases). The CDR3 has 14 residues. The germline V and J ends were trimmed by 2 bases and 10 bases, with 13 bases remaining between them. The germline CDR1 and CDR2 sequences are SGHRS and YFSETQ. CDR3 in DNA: TGCGCCAGCAGCTTAGTGGCAGGGGAATCACCCCTCCACTTT. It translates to CASSLVAGESPLHF. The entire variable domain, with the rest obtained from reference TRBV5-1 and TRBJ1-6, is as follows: KAGVTQTPRYLIKTRGQQVTLSCSPISGHRSVSWYQQTPGQGLQFLFEYFSETQRNKGNFPGRFSGRQFSNSRSEMNVSTLELGDSALYLCASSLVAGESPLHFGNGTRLTVT.

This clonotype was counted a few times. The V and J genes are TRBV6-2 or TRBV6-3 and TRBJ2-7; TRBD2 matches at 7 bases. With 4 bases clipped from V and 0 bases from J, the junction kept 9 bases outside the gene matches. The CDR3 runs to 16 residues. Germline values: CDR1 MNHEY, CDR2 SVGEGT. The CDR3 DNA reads TGTGCCAGCAGTTGGGCCAGGGCTAGCGGCTCCTACGAGCAGTACTTC. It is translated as CASSWARASGSYEQYF.